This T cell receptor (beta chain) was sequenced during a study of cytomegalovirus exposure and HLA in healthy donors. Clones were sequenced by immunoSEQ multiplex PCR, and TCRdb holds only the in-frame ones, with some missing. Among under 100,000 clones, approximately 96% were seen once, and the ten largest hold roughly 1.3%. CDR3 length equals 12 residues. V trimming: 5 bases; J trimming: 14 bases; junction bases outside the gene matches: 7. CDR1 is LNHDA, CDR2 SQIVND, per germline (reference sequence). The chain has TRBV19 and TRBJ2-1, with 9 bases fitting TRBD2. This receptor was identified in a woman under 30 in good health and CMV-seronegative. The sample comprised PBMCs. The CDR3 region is CASSASGRREFF. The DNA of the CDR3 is TGTGCCAGTAGTGCGAGCGGGAGGAGGGAGTTCTTC.